The sequence of this TCR beta chain was determined in a study of TIL therapy for anti-PD-1-resistant metastatic lung cancer. Time point specified: pre-treatment sample, taken before nivolumab and TIL therapy. Tumor tissue came from excised metastases, mostly pleural nodules or supraclavicular lymph nodes. Study findings and constraints: Compared with baseline intratumoral T cells, expanded TIL cultures were more clonal and less diverse (around 5.9% vs 31%).

The V gene end was trimmed by 4 bases and the J gene end by 3 bases; junction bases not matched to a gene: 11. Germline V CDR1 and CDR2: SGHDN, FVKESK. The CDR3 spans 17 residues. The libraries were made with immunoSEQ v3. Generated by immunoSEQ multiplex PCR, the TCRdb table keeps only in-frame clones and is missing some. Of tens of thousands of clones in the sample, 71% are singletons; the top ten hold roughly 5.6%. Regarding this clone: Its antigen remains unknown.

V gene TRBV14 combines with J gene TRBJ1-2, with 10 bases aligning to TRBD1. Sequencing was performed on tumor tissue, taken at baseline. This clonotype was sampled from a person aged 25 to 85 with non-small cell lung cancer. DNA for the CDR3: TGTGCCAGCAGCCCCCGGGACAGGGGTTTCGGGTACTATGGCTACACCTTC. This gives the protein CASSPRDRGFGYYGYTF.